This T cell receptor beta chain was profiled in a study of cytomegalovirus exposure and HLA in healthy donors. Study-level information: In a previous analysis, 95 million to 130 million unique TCR beta sequences were found from 150 million to 200 million T cells. General study points: Donor immune exposure was known only as CMV serostatus. Rare TCR sequences dominated, though some public TCRs recurred in many donors. Later on, analysis showed that most CMV-associated TCR beta chains appeared to be HLA-restricted.

J gave up 0 bases and V 5 bases, and 10 bases lay outside the gene matches. Germline values: CDR1 SGHNT, CDR2 YENEEA. The CDR3 runs 16 residues. PCR employed 60 Vbeta and 13 Jbeta primers. This table comes from immunoSEQ multiplex PCR, and its TCRdb copy is limited to in-frame clones, with some not included. This repertoire comprises 55,000 to 85,000 clones; its ten largest clones make up 3.8%. Comments on this clone: Its specificity is unknown.

Sequencing was done on a sample of PBMCs. The J gene is TRBJ2-7, the V gene TRBV11-3; 7 bases agree with TRBD1. The origin of this receptor is a female donor in good health and CMV-seropositive. CDR3: CASSTNRGKSSYEQYF. The CDR3 DNA follows: TGTGCCAGCAGCACGAACAGGGGCAAAAGCTCCTACGAGCAGTACTTC.